This T cell receptor beta chain was retrieved from a study of T cells in Graves' hyperthyroidism and ophthalmopathy. This clonotype was observed at least ten times. The authors took PBMCs from 10 ml fresh peripheral blood. TCR beta CDR3 region amplification was performed from RNA transcripts. First-round RT-PCR targeting the TCR CDR3 was performed with the HTBI primer set. TCRdb independently ran MiXCR on the multiplex PCR reads; one entry per CDR3 protein. Among under 350,000 distinct CDR3 sequences listed, roughly a fifth were seen once. V lost 4 bases to trimming and J lost 4 bases; unmatched junction nucleotides: 6. Germline V gene data show CDR1 as MNHEY and CDR2 as SVGAGI. There are 14 residues in the CDR3.

V is TRBV6-5 and J is TRBJ1-1; 7 bases are a match to TRBD1. The TCR sequence derives from a woman in her fifties or sixties with Graves' hyperthyroidism. Sequenced: blood. CDR3 nucleotides: TGTGCCAGCAGTTTTCAGGGGGGAGGCACTGAAGCTTTCTTT. This sequence encodes CASSFQGGGTEAFF.